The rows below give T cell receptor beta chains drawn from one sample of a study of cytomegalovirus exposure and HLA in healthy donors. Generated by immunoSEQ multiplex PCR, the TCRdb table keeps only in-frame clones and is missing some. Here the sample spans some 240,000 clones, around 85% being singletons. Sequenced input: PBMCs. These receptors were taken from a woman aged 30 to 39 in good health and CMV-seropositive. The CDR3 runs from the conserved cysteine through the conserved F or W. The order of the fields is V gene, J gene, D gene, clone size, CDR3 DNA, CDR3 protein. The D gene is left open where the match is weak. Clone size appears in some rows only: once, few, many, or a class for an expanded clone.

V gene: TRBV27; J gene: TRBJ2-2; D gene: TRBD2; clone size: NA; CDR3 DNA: TGTGCCAGCAGTTCGAGGGGACTAGCGGCAGTTCTGTCCGGGGAGCTGTTTTTT; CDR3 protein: CASSSRGLAAVLSGELFF
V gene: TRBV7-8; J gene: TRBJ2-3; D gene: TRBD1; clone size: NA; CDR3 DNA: TGTGCCAGCAGCTTAGCAGAGACAGGGGGGTATACGCAGTATTTT; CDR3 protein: CASSLAETGGYTQYF
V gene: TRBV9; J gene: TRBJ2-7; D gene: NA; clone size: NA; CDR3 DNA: TGTGCCAGCAGCAGGGACAACTACTACGAGCAGTACTTC; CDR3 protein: CASSRDNYYEQYF
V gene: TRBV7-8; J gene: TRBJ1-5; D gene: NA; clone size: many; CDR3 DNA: TGTGCCAGCAGCTACCATGAGAGGGATCAGCCCCAGCATTTT; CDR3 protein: CASSYHERDQPQHF
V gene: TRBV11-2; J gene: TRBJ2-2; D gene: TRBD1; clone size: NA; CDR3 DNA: TGTGCCAGCAGCATTGGCCCAGGGGGCCTACACACCGGGGAGCTGTTTTTT; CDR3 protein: CASSIGPGGLHTGELFF
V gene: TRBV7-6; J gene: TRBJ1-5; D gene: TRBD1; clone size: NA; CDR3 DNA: TGTGCCAGCAGCGAAATGGGACAGAGCAATCAGCCCCAGCATTTT; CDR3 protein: CASSEMGQSNQPQHF
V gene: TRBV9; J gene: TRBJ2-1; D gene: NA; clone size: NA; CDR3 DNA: TGTGCCAGCAGCGTAAGGGGTACCGATGAGCAGTTCTTC; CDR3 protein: CASSVRGTDEQFF
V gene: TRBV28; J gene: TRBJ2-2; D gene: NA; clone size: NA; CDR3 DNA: TGTGCCAGCGGCAGGGGTCGGCTAGCGGAGAACACCGGGGAGCTGTTTTTT; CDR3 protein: CASGRGRLAENTGELFF
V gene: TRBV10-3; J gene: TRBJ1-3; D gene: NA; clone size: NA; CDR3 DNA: TGTGCCATCAGTGAACATCTCTCTGGAAACACCATATATTTT; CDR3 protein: CAISEHLSGNTIYF
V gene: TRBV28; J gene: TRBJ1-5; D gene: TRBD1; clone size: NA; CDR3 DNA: TGTGCCAGCAGGATAGACAGGGAGTCTTTAAATCAGCCCCAGCATTTT; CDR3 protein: CASRIDRESLNQPQHF
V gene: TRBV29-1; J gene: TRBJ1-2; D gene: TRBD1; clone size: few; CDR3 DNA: TGCAGCGTCGGGGACAGTCCTGGCGGCTACACCTTC; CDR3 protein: CSVGDSPGGYTF
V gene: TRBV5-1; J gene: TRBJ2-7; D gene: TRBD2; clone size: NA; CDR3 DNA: TGCGCCAGCAGCTTCGGGGGGAGTGCATACGAGCAGTACTTC; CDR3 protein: CASSFGGSAYEQYF